Listed here are 8 T cell receptor beta chains from one sample, sequenced in a study of blood T cell repertoires in COVID-19. The data were produced by immunoSEQ multiplex PCR, yet TCRdb's version contains in-frame clones alone and is incomplete. Among approximately 280,000 clones, 80% to 85% were seen once, and the ten largest hold less than 5.5%. Sequenced sample: PBMCs or T cells enriched from blood (not recorded which). The origin of the receptors is a man aged 40-55 years who had been exposed to COVID-19.

This chain uses TRBV10-3 with TRBJ1-5; a weak D match, TRBD1 (5 bases). V dropped 5 bases and J dropped 6 bases, with 11 bases sitting between them. CDR1 ENHRY and CDR2 SYGVKD come from the germline V gene. The CDR3 contains 13 residues. The CDR3 loop reads CAISTGFTQPQHF. Here the CDR3 DNA reads TGTGCCATCAGTACAGGTTTCACTCAGCCCCAGCATTTT.

Remarks on this clone: Other nucleotide sequences in the sample specify the same CDR3. V and J are TRBV30 and TRBJ1-5; 9 nucleotides agree with TRBD1. This CDR3 contains 14 residues. The germline gives CDR1 GTSNPN, CDR2 SVGIG (reference sequence). The junction had 3 bases not matched to a gene; V was cut back by 2 bases and J by 4 bases. CDR3 DNA sequence: TGTGCCTGGAGTACGGGGACAGGGAATCAGCCCCAGCATTTT. Residues: CAWSTGTGNQPQHF.

The CDR3 nucleotides are TGTGCCTGGACCCTTGGGTCAGCGTACACTGAAGCTTTCTTT. This sequence encodes CAWTLGSAYTEAFF. The rearrangement joins TRBV30 to TRBJ1-1, with D uncertain. CDR1 and CDR2 from the germline V gene are GTSNPN and SVGIG (reference sequence). This CDR3 comprises 14 residues. With 4 bases removed from V and 3 bases from J, the gap between germline ends came to 15 bases.

CDR3 DNA sequence: TGTGCCAGCAGGATAGAGTACGCTGAAGCTTTCTTT. This translates into CASRIEYAEAFF. The gene calls are TRBV12-3 or TRBV12-4 and TRBJ1-1; no clear D. Trimming pared 6 bases from V and 6 bases from J, leaving 11 bases between. The CDR3 has 12 amino acids.

This clone came up once. The CDR3 sequence is CASSPRTGSGANVLTF. CDR3 nucleotides: TGTGCCAGCAGCCCGAGGACAGGGAGTGGGGCCAACGTCCTGACTTTC. The chain recombines TRBV9 with TRBJ2-6; 8 nucleotides match TRBD1. V lost 4 bases to trimming and J lost 3 bases; unmatched junction nucleotides: 6. Germline CDR1 and CDR2: SGDLS and YYNGEE. The CDR3 sequence is 16 residues long.

V and J are TRBV10-2 and TRBJ1-5; 9 nucleotides agree with TRBD1. V lost 0 bases to trimming and J lost 2 bases; unmatched junction nucleotides: 2. This CDR3 is 16 amino acids long. Germline V lookup: CDR1 WSHSY, CDR2 SAAADI. CDR3 in DNA: TGCGCCAGCAGTGAGTCTACAGGGGGCCGCAATCAGCCCCAGCATTTT. As protein: CASSESTGGRNQPQHF.

The chain combines TRBV7-6 with TRBJ2-3; TRBD1 might be the D (5 bases). Germline V lookup: CDR1 SGHVS, CDR2 FNYEAQ. V was pared by 6 bases and J by 2 bases, with 12 bases between. This CDR3 is built from 14 residues. CDR3 protein: CASSPRGYTDTQYF. CDR3 nucleotides: TGTGCCAGCAGTCCTAGGGGCTACACAGATACGCAGTATTTT.

The V gene is TRBV27, the J gene TRBJ1-6, with D tentatively TRBD1 (6 bases). Germline V lookup: CDR1 MNHEY, CDR2 SMNVEV (reference sequence). V lost 5 bases and J lost 10, with 12 bases in between. This CDR3 is built from 13 residues. The CDR3 spells CASSVGTGSPLHF. The DNA of the CDR3 is TGTGCCAGCAGTGTCGGCACAGGGTCACCCCTCCACTTT.